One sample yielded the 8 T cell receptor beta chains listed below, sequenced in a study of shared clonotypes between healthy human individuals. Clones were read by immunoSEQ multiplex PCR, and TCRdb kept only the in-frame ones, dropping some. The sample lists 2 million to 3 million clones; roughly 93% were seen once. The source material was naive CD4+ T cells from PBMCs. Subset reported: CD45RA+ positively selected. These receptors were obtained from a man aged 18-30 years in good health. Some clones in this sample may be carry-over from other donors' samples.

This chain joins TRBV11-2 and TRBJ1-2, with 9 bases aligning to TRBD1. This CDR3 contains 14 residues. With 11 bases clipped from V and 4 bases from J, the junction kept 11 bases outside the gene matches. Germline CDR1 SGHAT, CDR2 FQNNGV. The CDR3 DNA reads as TGTGCCGGGGCCCTGATACAGGGGGCCTATGGCTACACCTTC. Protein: CAGALIQGAYGYTF.

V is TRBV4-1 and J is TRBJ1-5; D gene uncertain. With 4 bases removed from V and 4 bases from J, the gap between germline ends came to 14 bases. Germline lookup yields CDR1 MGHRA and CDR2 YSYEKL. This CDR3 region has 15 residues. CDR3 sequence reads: CASSRTPGQNQPQHF. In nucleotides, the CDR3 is TGCGCCAGCAGCCGGACGCCGGGCCAAAATCAGCCCCAGCATTTT.

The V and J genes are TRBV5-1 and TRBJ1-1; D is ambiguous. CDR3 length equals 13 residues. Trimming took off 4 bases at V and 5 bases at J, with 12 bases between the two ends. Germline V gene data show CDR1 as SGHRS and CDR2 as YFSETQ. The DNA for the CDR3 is TGCGCCAGCAGCCCCGATATAGGTACTGAAGCTTTCTTT. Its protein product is CASSPDIGTEAFF.

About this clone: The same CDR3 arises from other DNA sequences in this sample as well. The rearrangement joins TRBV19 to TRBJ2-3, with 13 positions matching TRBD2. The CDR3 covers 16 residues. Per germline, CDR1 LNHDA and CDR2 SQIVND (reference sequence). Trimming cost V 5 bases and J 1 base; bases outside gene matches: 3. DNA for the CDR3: TGTGCCAGTAGTGCCACTAGCGGGAGGGGCACAGATACGCAGTATTTT. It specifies CASSATSGRGTDTQYF.

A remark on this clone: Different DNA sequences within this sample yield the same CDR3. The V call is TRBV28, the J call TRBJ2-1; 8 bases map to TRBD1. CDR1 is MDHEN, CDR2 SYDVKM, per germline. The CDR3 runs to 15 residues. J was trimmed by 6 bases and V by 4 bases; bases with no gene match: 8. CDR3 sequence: CASSSPGTGRNEQFF. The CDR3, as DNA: TGTGCCAGCAGTTCGCCCGGGACAGGTCGCAATGAGCAGTTCTTC. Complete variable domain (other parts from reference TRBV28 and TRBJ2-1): DVKVTQSSRYLVKRTGEKVFLECVQDMDHENMFWYRQDPGLGLRLIYFSYDVKMKEKGDIPEGYSVSREKKERFSLILESASTNQTSMYLCASSSPGTGRNEQFFGPGTRLTVL.

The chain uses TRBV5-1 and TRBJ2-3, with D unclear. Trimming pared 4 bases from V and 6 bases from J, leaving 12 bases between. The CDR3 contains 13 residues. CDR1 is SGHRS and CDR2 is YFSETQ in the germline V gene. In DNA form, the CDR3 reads TGCGCCAGCAGCCCATTGGTTTGGGATACGCAGTATTTT. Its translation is CASSPLVWDTQYF. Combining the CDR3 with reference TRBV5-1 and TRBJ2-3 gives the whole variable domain KAGVTQTPRYLIKTRGQQVTLSCSPISGHRSVSWYQQTPGQGLQFLFEYFSETQRNKGNFPGRFSGRQFSNSRSEMNVSTLELGDSALYLCASSPLVWDTQYFGPGTRLTVL.

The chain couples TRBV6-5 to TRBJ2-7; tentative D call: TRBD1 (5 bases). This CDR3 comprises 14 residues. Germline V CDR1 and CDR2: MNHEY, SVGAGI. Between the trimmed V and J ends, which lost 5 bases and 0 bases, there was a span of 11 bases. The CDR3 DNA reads TGTGCCAGCAGTGCCCATAGGGGCTCCTACGAGCAGTACTTC. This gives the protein CASSAHRGSYEQYF.

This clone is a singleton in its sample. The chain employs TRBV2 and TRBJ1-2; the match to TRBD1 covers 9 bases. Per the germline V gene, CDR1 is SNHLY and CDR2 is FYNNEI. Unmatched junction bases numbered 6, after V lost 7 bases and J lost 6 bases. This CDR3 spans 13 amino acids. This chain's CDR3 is CASKKQGADGYTF. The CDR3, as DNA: TGTGCCAGCAAAAAACAGGGGGCAGATGGCTACACCTTC.